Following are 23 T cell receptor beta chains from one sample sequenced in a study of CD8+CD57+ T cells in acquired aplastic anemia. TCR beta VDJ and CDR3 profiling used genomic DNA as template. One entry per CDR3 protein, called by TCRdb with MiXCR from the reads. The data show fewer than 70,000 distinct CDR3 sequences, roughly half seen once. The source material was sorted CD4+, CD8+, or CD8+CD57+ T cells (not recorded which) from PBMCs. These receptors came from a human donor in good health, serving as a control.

The CDR3 protein is CASSLTGNNSPLHF. DNA for the CDR3: TGTGCCAGCAGCTTAACAGGGAATAATTCACCCCTCCACTTT. This chain connects TRBV7-9 to TRBJ1-6; weak D call: TRBD1 (6 bases). The CDR3 spans 14 residues. The germline gives CDR1 SEHNR, CDR2 FQNEAQ (reference sequence). Trimming removed 2 bases from V and 5 bases from J, with 7 bases in between.

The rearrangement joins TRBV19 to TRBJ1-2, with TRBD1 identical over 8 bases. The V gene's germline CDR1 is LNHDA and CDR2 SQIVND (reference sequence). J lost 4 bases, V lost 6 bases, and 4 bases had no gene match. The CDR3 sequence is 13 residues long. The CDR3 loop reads CASRDRAFYGYTF. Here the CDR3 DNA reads TGTGCCAGTAGGGACAGGGCATTCTATGGCTACACCTTC.

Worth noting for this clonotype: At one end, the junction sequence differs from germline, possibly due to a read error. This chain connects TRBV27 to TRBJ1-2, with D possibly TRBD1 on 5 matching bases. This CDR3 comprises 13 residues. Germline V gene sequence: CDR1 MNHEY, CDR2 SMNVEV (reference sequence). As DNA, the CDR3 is TGTGCCAGCAGTCCGGGGGGATACTATGGCTACGCCTTC. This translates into CASSPGGYYGYAF.

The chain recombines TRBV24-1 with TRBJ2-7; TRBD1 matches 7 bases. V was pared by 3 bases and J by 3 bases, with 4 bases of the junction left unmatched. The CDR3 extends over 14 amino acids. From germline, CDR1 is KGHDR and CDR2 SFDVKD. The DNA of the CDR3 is TGTGCCACCAGTGATCCCCGACAGGGCTACGAGCAGTACTTC. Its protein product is CATSDPRQGYEQYF.

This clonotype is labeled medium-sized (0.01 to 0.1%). Here the CDR3 DNA reads TGCAGTTGTAAAGGGCGGAAGGGACCTTTTCGCCAGCCCCAGCATTTT. Translating gives CSCKGRKGPFRQPQHF. The chain has TRBV29-1 and TRBJ1-5; maybe TRBD1 (5 bases). The CDR3 runs 16 residues. The germline V gene has CDR1 SQVTM and CDR2 ANQGSEA.

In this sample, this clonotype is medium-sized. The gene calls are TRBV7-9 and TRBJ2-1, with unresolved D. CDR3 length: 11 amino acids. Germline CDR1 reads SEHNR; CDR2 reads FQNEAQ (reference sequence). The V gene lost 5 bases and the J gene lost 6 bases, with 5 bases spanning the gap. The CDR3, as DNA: TGTGCCAGCAGCCATAGCAATGAGCAGTTCTTC. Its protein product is CASSHSNEQFF.

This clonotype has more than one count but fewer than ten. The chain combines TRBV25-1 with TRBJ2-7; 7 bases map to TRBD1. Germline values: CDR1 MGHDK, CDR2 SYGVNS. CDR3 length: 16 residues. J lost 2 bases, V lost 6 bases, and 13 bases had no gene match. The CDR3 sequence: CASSLGDRQGAYEQYF. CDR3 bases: TGTGCCAGCAGCTTGGGGGACCGACAGGGAGCCTACGAGCAGTACTTC.

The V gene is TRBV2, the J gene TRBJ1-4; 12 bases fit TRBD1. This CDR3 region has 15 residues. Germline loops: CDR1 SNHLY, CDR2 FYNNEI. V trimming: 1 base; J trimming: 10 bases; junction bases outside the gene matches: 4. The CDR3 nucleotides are TGTGCCAGCAGTGAAGTGGGGACAGGGGGCGGAAAACTGTTTTTT. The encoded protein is CASSEVGTGGGKLFF.

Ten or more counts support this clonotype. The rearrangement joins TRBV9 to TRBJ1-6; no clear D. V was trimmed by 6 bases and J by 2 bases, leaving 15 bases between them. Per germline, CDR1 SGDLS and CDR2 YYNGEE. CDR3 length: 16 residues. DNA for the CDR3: TGTGCCAGCACCACCTCTTCGATTCCCTATAATTCACCCCTCCACTTT. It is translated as CASTTSSIPYNSPLHF.

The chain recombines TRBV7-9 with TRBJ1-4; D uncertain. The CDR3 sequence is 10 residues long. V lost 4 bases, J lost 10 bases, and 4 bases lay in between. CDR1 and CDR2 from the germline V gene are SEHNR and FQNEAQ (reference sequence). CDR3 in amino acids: CASSWGKLFF. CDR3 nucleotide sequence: TGTGCCAGCAGCTGGGGAAAACTGTTTTTT.

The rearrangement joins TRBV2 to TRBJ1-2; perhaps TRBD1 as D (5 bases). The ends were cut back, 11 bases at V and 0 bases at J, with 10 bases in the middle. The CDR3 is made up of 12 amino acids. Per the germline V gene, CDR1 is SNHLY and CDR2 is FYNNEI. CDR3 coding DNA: TGTGCCGCGGGACGGCCTAACTATGGCTACACCTTC. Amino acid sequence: CAAGRPNYGYTF. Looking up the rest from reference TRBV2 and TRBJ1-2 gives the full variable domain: EPEVTQTPSHQVTQMGQEVILRCVPISNHLYFYWYRQILGQKVEFLVSFYNNEISEKSEIFDDQFSVERPDGSNFTLKIRSTKLEDSAMYFCAAGRPNYGYTFGSGTRLTVV.

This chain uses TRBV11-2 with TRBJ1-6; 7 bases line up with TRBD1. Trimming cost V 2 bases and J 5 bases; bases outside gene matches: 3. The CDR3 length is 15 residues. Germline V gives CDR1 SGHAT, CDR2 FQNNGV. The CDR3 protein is CASSLRQGNNSPLHF. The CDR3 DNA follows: TGTGCCAGCAGCTTAAGACAGGGAAATAATTCACCCCTCCACTTT. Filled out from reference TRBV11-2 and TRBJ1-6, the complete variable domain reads EAGVAQSPRYKIIEKRQSVAFWCNPISGHATLYWYQQILGQGPKLLIQFQNNGVVDDSQLPKDRFSAERLKGVDSTLKIQPAKLEDSAVYLCASSLRQGNNSPLHFGNGTRLTVT.

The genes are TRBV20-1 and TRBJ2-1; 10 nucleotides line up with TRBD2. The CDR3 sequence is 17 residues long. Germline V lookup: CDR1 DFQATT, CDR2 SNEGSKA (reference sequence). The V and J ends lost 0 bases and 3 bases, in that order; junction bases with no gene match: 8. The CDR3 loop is CSARDLGPSGGYNEQFF. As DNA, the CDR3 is TGCAGTGCTAGAGATCTGGGGCCTAGCGGGGGCTACAATGAGCAGTTCTTC.

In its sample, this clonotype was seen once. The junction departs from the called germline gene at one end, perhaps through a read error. Here the CDR3 DNA reads TGCAGTGCCCCCCCGGCTGCAAACTCACCCCCCCACTTT. Encoded protein: CSAPPAANSPPHF. The chain couples TRBV20-1 to TRBJ1-6; D unclear. Germline V lookup: CDR1 DFQATT, CDR2 SNEGSKA (reference sequence). This CDR3 is built from 13 residues.

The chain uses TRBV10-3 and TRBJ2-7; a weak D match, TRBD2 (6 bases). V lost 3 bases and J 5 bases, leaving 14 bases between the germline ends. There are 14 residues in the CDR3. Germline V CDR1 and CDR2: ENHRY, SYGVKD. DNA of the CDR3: TGTGCCATCAGTGAACCCGGGGGAGACAACGAGCAGTACTTC. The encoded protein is CAISEPGGDNEQYF.

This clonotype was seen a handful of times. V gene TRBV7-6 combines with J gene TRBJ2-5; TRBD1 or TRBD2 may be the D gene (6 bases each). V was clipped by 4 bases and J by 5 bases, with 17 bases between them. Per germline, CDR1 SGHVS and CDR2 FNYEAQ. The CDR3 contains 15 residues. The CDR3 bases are TGTGCCAGCAGCTCCAAAGGGGGGCCTCGGGAGACCCAGTACTTC. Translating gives CASSSKGGPRETQYF.

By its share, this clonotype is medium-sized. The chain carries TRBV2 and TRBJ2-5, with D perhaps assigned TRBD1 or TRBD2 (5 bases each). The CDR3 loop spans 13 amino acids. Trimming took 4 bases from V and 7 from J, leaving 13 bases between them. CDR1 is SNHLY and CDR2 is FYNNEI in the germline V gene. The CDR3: CASSVRDAGTQYF. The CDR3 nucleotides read TGTGCCAGCAGTGTCAGGGACGCGGGGACCCAGTACTTC.

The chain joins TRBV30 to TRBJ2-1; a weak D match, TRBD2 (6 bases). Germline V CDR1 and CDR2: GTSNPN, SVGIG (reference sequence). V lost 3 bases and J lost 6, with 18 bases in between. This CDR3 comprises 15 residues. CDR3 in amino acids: CAWSWAGRGSNEQFF. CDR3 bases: TGTGCCTGGAGCTGGGCGGGACGGGGCAGCAATGAGCAGTTCTTC. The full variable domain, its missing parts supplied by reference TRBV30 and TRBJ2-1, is SQTIHQWPATLVQPVGSPLSLECTVEGTSNPNLYWYRQAAGRGLQLLFYSVGIGQISSEVPQNLSASRPQDRQFILSSKKLLLSDSGFYLCAWSWAGRGSNEQFFGPGTRLTVL.

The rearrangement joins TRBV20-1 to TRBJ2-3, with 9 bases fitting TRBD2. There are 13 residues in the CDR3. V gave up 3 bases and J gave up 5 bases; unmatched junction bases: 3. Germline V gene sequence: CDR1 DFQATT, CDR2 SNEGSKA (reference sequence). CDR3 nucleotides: TGCAGTGCTAGGCTAGCGGGACGAGATACGCAGTATTTT. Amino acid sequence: CSARLAGRDTQYF.

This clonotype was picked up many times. CDR3 loop: CASSMTGYNEQFF. The CDR3 nucleotides read TGTGCCAGCAGCATGACAGGTTACAATGAGCAGTTCTTC. This sequence joins TRBV5-5 and TRBJ2-1; weak D call: TRBD1 (6 bases). Per the germline V gene, CDR1 is SGHKS and CDR2 is YYEKEE (reference sequence). The CDR3 extends over 13 amino acids. V gave up 4 bases and J gave up 4 bases, with 9 bases separating them.

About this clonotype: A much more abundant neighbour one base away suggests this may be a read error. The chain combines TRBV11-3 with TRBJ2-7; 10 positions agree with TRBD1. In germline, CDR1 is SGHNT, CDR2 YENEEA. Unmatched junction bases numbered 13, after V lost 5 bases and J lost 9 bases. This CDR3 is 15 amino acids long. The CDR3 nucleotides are TGTGCCAGCAGCACTACGGGACAGGGGATAAACGGGCAGTACTTC. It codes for CASSTTGQGINGQYF. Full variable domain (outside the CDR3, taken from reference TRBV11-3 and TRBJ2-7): EAGVVQSPRYKIIEKKQPVAFWCNPISGHNTLYWYLQNLGQGPELLIRYENEEAVDDSQLPKDRFSAERLKGVDSTLKIQPAELGDSAVYLCASSTTGQGINGQYFGPGTRLTVT.

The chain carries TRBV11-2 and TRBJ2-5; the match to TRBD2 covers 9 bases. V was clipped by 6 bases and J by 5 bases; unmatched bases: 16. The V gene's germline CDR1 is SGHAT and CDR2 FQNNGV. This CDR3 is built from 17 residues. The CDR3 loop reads CASSGWVGGRARETQYF. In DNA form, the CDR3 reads TGTGCCAGCAGTGGTTGGGTTGGCGGGAGGGCCCGGGAGACCCAGTACTTC.

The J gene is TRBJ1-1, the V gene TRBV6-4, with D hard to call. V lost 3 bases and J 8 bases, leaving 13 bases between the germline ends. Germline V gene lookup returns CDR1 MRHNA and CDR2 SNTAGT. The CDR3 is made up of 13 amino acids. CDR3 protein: CASSEVEGTEAFF. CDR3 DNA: TGTGCCAGCAGTGAGGTGGAGGGAACAGAAGCTTTCTTT.